This TCR beta chain was captured by sequencing in a study of T-cell memory formation after mild COVID-19. Across the study: Across donors, TCR clusters were largely donor specific.

This clonotype was seen at least ten times. V lost 5 bases, J lost 5 bases, and 6 bases stayed unmatched. The germline CDR1 and CDR2 sequences are SGHTA and FQGNSA. The CDR3 is 14 residues long. TCRdb processed the 5' RACE reads anew with MiXCR; each CDR3 protein has one entry. The data hold 200,000 to 300,000 distinct CDR3 sequences, with 8% to 9.5% observed a single time. The gene calls are TRBV7-2 and TRBJ2-1; TRBD2 aligns across 7 bases. Sequencing was done on a sample of PBMCs or a T cell subset sorted from them (not recorded which). The receptor was derived from a man aged 18 to 30 who had mild COVID-19 (a few samples of this study predate the infection). Cell type and time point are not known. CDR3 DNA: TGTGCCAGCAGCGCCGAACTAGCGAACAATGAGCAGTTCTTC. It codes for CASSAELANNEQFF. Full variable domain (outside the CDR3, taken from reference TRBV7-2 and TRBJ2-1): GAGVSQSPSNKVTEKGKDVELRCDPISGHTALYWYRQSLGQGLEFLIYFQGNSAPDKSGLPSDRFSAERTGGSVSTLTIQRTQQEDSAVYLCASSAELANNEQFFGPGTRLTVL.